This T cell receptor beta chain was recorded in a study of graft-versus-host responses after intestinal transplantation. With regard to this clone: Its antigen is not identified.

Generated by immunoSEQ multiplex PCR, the TCRdb table keeps only in-frame clones and is missing some. The sample shows more than 80,000 clones, about 88% of them seen only once. From germline, CDR1 is MNHEY and CDR2 SMNVEV (reference sequence). Germline trimming cut 1 base from V and 11 bases from J; bases unmatched to any gene: 4. CDR3 length equals 13 residues. The source of this sequence is a human donor who was the organ donor for an intestinal transplant. The sample here was unstimulated CD4+ T cells sorted from spleen or lymph node cells, taken before transplant. The chain joins TRBV27 to TRBJ1-1; TRBD1 matches at 10 bases. In nucleotides, the CDR3 is TGTGCCAGCAGTTTATTGGGGACAGGGGTTGCTTTCTTT. It codes for CASSLLGTGVAFF.